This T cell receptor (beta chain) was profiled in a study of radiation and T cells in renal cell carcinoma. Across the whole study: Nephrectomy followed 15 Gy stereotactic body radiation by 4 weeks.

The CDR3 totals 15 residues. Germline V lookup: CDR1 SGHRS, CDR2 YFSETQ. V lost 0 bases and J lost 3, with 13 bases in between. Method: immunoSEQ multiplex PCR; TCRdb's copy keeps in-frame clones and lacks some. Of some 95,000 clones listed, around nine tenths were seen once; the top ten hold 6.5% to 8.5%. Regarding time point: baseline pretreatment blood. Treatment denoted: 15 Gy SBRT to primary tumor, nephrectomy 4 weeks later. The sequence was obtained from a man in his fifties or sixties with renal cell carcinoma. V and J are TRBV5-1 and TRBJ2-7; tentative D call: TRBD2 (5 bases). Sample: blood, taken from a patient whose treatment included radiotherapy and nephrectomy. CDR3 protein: CASSLGAKSGYEQYF. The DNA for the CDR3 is TGCGCCAGCAGCTTGGGAGCGAAGAGCGGCTACGAGCAGTACTTC.